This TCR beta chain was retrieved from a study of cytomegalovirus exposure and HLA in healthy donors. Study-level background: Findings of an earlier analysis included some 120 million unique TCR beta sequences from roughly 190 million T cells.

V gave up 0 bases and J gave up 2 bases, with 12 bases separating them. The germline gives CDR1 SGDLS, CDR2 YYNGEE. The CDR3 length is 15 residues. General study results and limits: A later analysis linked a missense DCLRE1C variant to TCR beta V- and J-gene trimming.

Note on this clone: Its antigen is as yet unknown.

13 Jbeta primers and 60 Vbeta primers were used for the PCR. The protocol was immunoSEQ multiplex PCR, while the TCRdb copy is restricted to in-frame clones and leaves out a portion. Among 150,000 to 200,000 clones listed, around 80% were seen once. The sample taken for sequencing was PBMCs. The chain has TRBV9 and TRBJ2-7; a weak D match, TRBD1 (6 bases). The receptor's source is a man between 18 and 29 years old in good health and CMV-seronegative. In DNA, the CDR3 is TGTGCCAGCAGCGTAGCTCCGGGACAAGCCTACGAGCAGTACTTC. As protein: CASSVAPGQAYEQYF.